This TCR beta chain was identified during a study of T cells in localized non-small cell lung cancer. Concerning this clone itself: What it binds is not known.

Notes on the study in general: Uninvolved adjacent lung showed peak T cell clonality, exceeding tumor. One tumor region alone was sequenced, and heterogeneity therefore remains possible. Among the top 100 tumor clones, a median about 59 appeared in adjacent lung. Elevated blood T cell density was associated with longer overall survival.

Using immunoSEQ multiplex PCR, the repertoire was profiled, and TCRdb retains in-frame clones only, with some absent. The sample has tens of thousands of clones; more than 85% are singletons. Germline CDR1 reads MDHEN; CDR2 reads SYDVKM. The CDR3 is made up of 15 amino acids. The V end lost 6 bases, the J end lost 0 bases, and 12 bases lay between the germline ends. The source of this sequence is a woman aged 35-70 years with stage II lung adenocarcinoma. Sequenced material: PBMCs, taken before any cancer treatment. The chain employs TRBV28 and TRBJ1-3, with D possibly TRBD1 on 5 matching bases. CDR3 loop: CASSHRKSSGNTIYF. In nucleotides, the CDR3 is TGTGCCAGCAGCCACAGGAAGAGCTCTGGAAACACCATATATTTT.